A single sample gave rise to the 21 T cell receptor beta chains below, sequenced in a study of sequential checkpoint blockade in melanoma. The data were produced by immunoSEQ multiplex PCR, yet TCRdb's version contains in-frame clones alone and is incomplete. Among fewer than 35,000 clones, 70% to 90% were seen once, and the ten largest hold 22%. The sample's treatment: randomized to nivolumab then ipilimumab (arm A) or the reverse (arm B). Sequenced material: CD8+ T cells sorted from blood (inferred from file names), taken from a patient given nivolumab and ipilimumab in sequence. These TCRs come from a human donor with melanoma.

The chain joins TRBV10-1 to TRBJ2-5; D perhaps matches TRBD2 (6 bases). This CDR3 contains 12 residues. CDR1 is WNHNN and CDR2 is SYGVQD in the germline V gene (reference sequence). Trimming cost V 6 bases and J 4 bases, with 9 bases left between them. DNA of the CDR3: TGCGCCAGCAGCCGGGGAGGAGAGACCCAGTACTTC. This encodes CASSRGGETQYF.

The genes are TRBV18 and TRBJ1-1, with no clear D. V was pared by 1 base and J by 0 bases, with 9 bases between. The CDR3 consists of 15 residues. Looked up from germline, CDR1 is KGHSH and CDR2 is LQKENI. CDR3 DNA: TGTGCCAGCTCACCACTCATAGACATGAACACTGAAGCTTTCTTT. This gives the protein CASSPLIDMNTEAFF.

This clone showed up just once. The genes are TRBV2 and TRBJ2-4; D unclear. CDR3 length: 14 amino acids. Per the germline V gene, CDR1 is SNHLY and CDR2 is FYNNEI. The ends were cut back, 6 bases at V and 0 bases at J, with 9 bases in the middle. The CDR3: CASRQVLAKNIQYF. The CDR3 DNA is TGTGCCAGCAGGCAGGTGTTAGCCAAAAACATTCAGTACTTC.

This sequence joins TRBV6-6 and TRBJ1-5; D is uncertain. There are 15 residues in the CDR3. Germline-derived CDR1 and CDR2 are MNHNY and SVGAGI (reference sequence). The V end was cut by 6 bases, the J end by 0 bases, with 12 bases between. Written as DNA, the CDR3 is TGTGCCAGCAGCCTAAACGTCGGTAGCAATCAGCCCCAGCATTTT. It encodes CASSLNVGSNQPQHF.

The J gene is TRBJ1-5, the V gene TRBV29-1; tentatively, D is TRBD1 (5 bases). In germline, CDR1 is SQVTM, CDR2 ANQGSEA. The CDR3 spans 16 residues. Deletions cut 0 bases from V and 5 bases from J, with 17 bases between. The CDR3, as DNA: TGCAGCGTTGAAGAGGGGCGGAGGGGAAGAGATCAGCCCCAGCATTTT. Residues: CSVEEGRRGRDQPQHF.

This chain joins TRBV4-3 and TRBJ1-5; 8 bases are a match to TRBD1. Looked up from germline, CDR1 is LGHNA and CDR2 is YSLEER. Trimming at V came to 0 bases and at J to 5 bases, leaving 6 bases not matched to a gene. The CDR3 is made up of 16 amino acids. CDR3 protein: CASSQDYGQGYQPQHF. DNA for the CDR3: TGCGCCAGCAGCCAAGATTACGGACAGGGCTATCAGCCCCAGCATTTT.

The gene calls are TRBV19 and TRBJ2-3; no definite D call. The CDR3 has 12 residues. Germline lookup yields CDR1 LNHDA and CDR2 SQIVND (reference sequence). The V gene lost 7 bases and the J gene lost 1 base, with 6 bases spanning the gap. The CDR3 sequence is CASIGGTDTQYF. In DNA form, the CDR3 reads TGTGCCAGTATCGGAGGCACAGATACGCAGTATTTT.

The chain links TRBV7-6 to TRBJ2-7; the match to TRBD2 covers 9 bases. V lost 2 bases, J lost 3 bases, and 5 bases stayed unmatched. Germline V gives CDR1 SGHVS, CDR2 FNYEAQ. The CDR3 totals 15 residues. CDR3 loop: CASSLLAGPVYEQYF. CDR3 sequence (DNA): TGTGCCAGCAGCTTACTAGCGGGGCCTGTCTACGAGCAGTACTTC.

CDR3 nucleotides: TGTGCCAGCAGTGGACCATCGGCGGGACAGGGTCAACCCTATGGCTACACCTTC. The encoded protein is CASSGPSAGQGQPYGYTF. The chain employs TRBV25-1 and TRBJ1-2; 9 nucleotides line up with TRBD1. V dropped 4 bases and J dropped 4; count of bases not matched to a gene: 16. Germline V gene lookup returns CDR1 MGHDK and CDR2 SYGVNS. CDR3 length equals 18 residues.

The J gene is TRBJ2-7, the V gene TRBV13; 8 bases match TRBD1. Germline CDR1 PRHDT, CDR2 FYEKMQ (reference sequence). This CDR3 is built from 15 residues. After removal of 0 bases from V and 2 bases from J, the junction contained 3 bases not matched to a gene. In nucleotides, the CDR3 is TGTGCCAGCAGCTTAGGGACAGGGGTTGCCTACGAGCAGTACTTC. This gives the protein CASSLGTGVAYEQYF.

The rearrangement uses TRBV13 and TRBJ2-3; 7 bases agree with TRBD1. CDR1 and CDR2 from the germline V gene are PRHDT and FYEKMQ (reference sequence). This CDR3 region has 16 residues. The trim removed 2 bases at V and 2 bases at J, leaving 7 bases unmatched. DNA of the CDR3: TGTGCCAGCAGCTTACCGTCGGGACAGCACACAGATACGCAGTATTTT. This codes for CASSLPSGQHTDTQYF.

V gene TRBV7-6 combines with J gene TRBJ2-5; D not resolved. The J call is uncertain, as TRBJ2-7 better fits the DNA end. The germline CDR1 and CDR2 sequences are SGHVS and FNYEAQ. The CDR3 is 13 amino acids. CDR3 region: CASSLARSYEQYF. DNA of the CDR3: TGTGCCAGCAGCTTAGCTAGATCCTACGAGCAGTACTTC.

The chain links TRBV7-6 to TRBJ1-1; D might be TRBD1 (6 bases). Trimming pared 4 bases from V and 8 bases from J, leaving 14 bases between. Germline V gives CDR1 SGHVS, CDR2 FNYEAQ. The CDR3 runs to 13 residues. CDR3 nucleotides: TGTGCCAGCAGCTACGGACAGATCGACGAAGCTTTCTTT. Its translation: CASSYGQIDEAFF.

This chain uses TRBV5-4 with TRBJ2-5; 8 bases line up with TRBD1. V lost 3 bases, J lost 5 bases, and 6 bases stayed unmatched. The CDR3 runs to 14 residues. Germline CDR1 SGHNT, CDR2 YYREEE (reference sequence). The CDR3 bases are TGTGCCAGCAGCTCCACAGGGGGAGCGGAGACCCAGTACTTC. Protein product: CASSSTGGAETQYF.

V and J are TRBV27 and TRBJ2-1; a possible D gene is TRBD1 (6 bases). V was trimmed by 6 bases and J by 10 bases, leaving 13 bases between them. The CDR3 spans 12 residues. The germline gives CDR1 MNHEY, CDR2 SMNVEV (reference sequence). The CDR3 region has the DNA TGTGCCAGCAGCTCAGGGGTGTTGGAGCAGTTCTTC. It encodes CASSSGVLEQFF.

This chain joins TRBV6-4 and TRBJ2-7; TRBD1 aligns across 8 bases. Germline-derived CDR1 and CDR2 are MRHNA and SNTAGT. With 6 bases clipped from V and 12 bases from J, the junction kept 4 bases outside the gene matches. This CDR3 region has 10 residues. This chain's CDR3 is CASRDQGAYF. DNA for the CDR3: TGTGCCAGCAGGGACCAGGGGGCGTACTTC.

V and J are TRBV27 and TRBJ2-7; D is perhaps TRBD1 (6 bases). Germline V gives CDR1 MNHEY, CDR2 SMNVEV (reference sequence). The CDR3 length is 16 residues. Trimming stripped 6 bases from V and 0 bases from J, with 18 bases between. The CDR3 protein is CASSLAPGQSSYEQYF. As DNA, the CDR3 is TGTGCCAGCAGCTTAGCGCCGGGACAAAGCTCCTACGAGCAGTACTTC.

The chain employs TRBV27 and TRBJ2-7; 9 nucleotides agree with TRBD2. CDR1 is MNHEY and CDR2 is SMNVEV in the germline V gene (reference sequence). The CDR3 runs to 16 residues. The trim removed 5 bases at V and 5 bases at J, leaving 13 bases unmatched. This CDR3 is CASSPYHSGSDDEQYF. Here the CDR3 DNA reads TGTGCCAGCAGTCCCTACCATAGCGGGAGTGACGACGAGCAGTACTTC.

The rearrangement uses TRBV5-5 and TRBJ2-3; D unresolved. CDR3 size: 15 residues. V lost 4 bases, J lost 0 bases, and 12 bases lay in between. Germline lookup yields CDR1 SGHKS and CDR2 YYEKEE (reference sequence). Here the CDR3 DNA reads TGTGCCAGCAGCCCCCCAGTGATTAGCACAGATACGCAGTATTTT. Translating gives CASSPPVISTDTQYF.

The CDR3 DNA reads as TGTGCCAGCAGCTTAGGGACAGGGGGCGCCTACGAGCAGTACTTC. Translated: CASSLGTGGAYEQYF. The chain couples TRBV7-7 to TRBJ2-7; the match to TRBD1 covers 11 bases. The CDR3 extends over 15 amino acids. Germline V gene lookup returns CDR1 SSHAT and CDR2 FNYEAQ (reference sequence). Trimming cost V 1 base and J 2 bases; bases outside gene matches: 1.

About this clone: The junction and the germline gene differ at one end; a read error may be behind it. The rearrangement joins TRBV7-7 to TRBJ2-3, with a tentative D call TRBD2 (6 bases). Germline lookup yields CDR1 SSHAT and CDR2 FNYEAQ (reference sequence). The CDR3 contains 15 residues. DNA for the CDR3: TGTGCTAGCAGCTTTGGGACGGGGGGCACAGATACGCAGTATTTT. Protein product: CASSFGTGGTDTQYF.